This note documents a single T cell receptor (beta chain) sequence. This sample was taken from a study of blood T cell repertoires in COVID-19. Across the whole study: Some COVID-19 samples were acute and others convalescent; all came from the United States, Italy and Spain. The analysed material was cDNA or gDNA that came from T cells, B-cell-depleted T cells, or PBMCs.

TCRdb's table, derived via immunoSEQ multiplex PCR, lists solely in-frame clones and lacks some. This table holds over 70,000 clones, about 75% found once. V was pared by 4 bases and J by 0 bases, with 9 bases between. CDR3 length: 14 residues. Germline CDR1 is SGHVS and CDR2 is FQNEAQ. This chain uses TRBV7-8 with TRBJ1-1; D may be TRBD1 (5 bases). Sequencing was carried out using peripheral blood. The TCR sequence derives from a woman of 80 years or more with acute or convalescent COVID-19. The CDR3 here is CASSSTEMNTEAFF. CDR3 DNA sequence: TGTGCCAGCAGCTCGACAGAAATGAACACTGAAGCTTTCTTT.